This T cell receptor beta chain was sequenced during a study of CD8+ T cells in alopecia areata. Study-wide context: For the treated group, dosing was oral tofacitinib at 5 to 10 mg twice daily.

Germline loops: CDR1 SGHNT, CDR2 YENEEA. This CDR3 is 12 amino acids long. Trimming left V 3 bases short and J 9 bases short, with 11 bases between. From alopecia areata patients, lesional scalp punch biopsies and peripheral blood were collected. In each case, RNA was isolated and then reverse transcribed into cDNA as the sequencing template. Using immunoSEQ multiplex PCR, the repertoire was profiled, and TCRdb retains in-frame clones only, with some absent. This sample has around 140,000 clones, with roughly three fifths found just once. The sample consisted of CD4+ T cells sorted from blood, taken at week 0. The source of this sequence is a human donor with alopecia areata. The chain links TRBV11-3 to TRBJ2-5; a weak D match, TRBD2 (6 bases). The CDR3 sequence: CASSLLGGAQYF. CDR3 bases: TGTGCCAGCAGCTTGCTAGGCGGGGCCCAGTACTTC.